This is a list of T cell receptor beta chains from one sample in a study of blood T cell repertoires in COVID-19. Assay used: immunoSEQ multiplex PCR; TCRdb lists only in-frame clones, some missing. The sample yields about 190,000 clones, 85% to 90% seen once. Sequencing input: peripheral blood. All receptors come from a human donor in a cohort sampled during active COVID-19. Both conserved end residues are part of each CDR3. The D gene is left open where the match is weak. Some rows have no size entry. The others give once, few or many, or a class for an expanded clone.

CDR3nt: TGTGCCAGCACGCCGGGACAGACCTCTGGAAACACCATATATTTT
CDR3aa: CASTPGQTSGNTIYF
v_gene: TRBV2
d_gene: TRBD1
j_gene: TRBJ1-3
abundance: NA

CDR3nt: TGTGCCAGCAGTTACGTGACAGGGGGGGAAGCTTTCTTT
CDR3aa: CASSYVTGGEAFF
v_gene: TRBV6-2/TRBV6-3
d_gene: TRBD1
j_gene: TRBJ1-1
abundance: NA

CDR3nt: TGTGCCAGTAGCCCAGACAGGGAGTATTCTGGGGCCAACGTCCTGACTTTC
CDR3aa: CASSPDREYSGANVLTF
v_gene: TRBV19
d_gene: TRBD1
j_gene: TRBJ2-6
abundance: few

CDR3nt: TGTGCCAGCAGCTGGTATAGCGGGGGCTCCTACAATGAGCAGTTCTTC
CDR3aa: CASSWYSGGSYNEQFF
v_gene: TRBV7-2
d_gene: TRBD2
j_gene: TRBJ2-1
abundance: many

CDR3nt: TGTGCCAGCAGTCCCCGGACAGGGTCGAGACTAGCGGGTTACAATGAGCAGTTCTTC
CDR3aa: CASSPRTGSRLAGYNEQFF
v_gene: TRBV27
d_gene: TRBD2
j_gene: TRBJ2-1
abundance: NA

CDR3nt: TGCGCCAGCAGCCAATCACCGGGACTACCCTACGAGCAGTACTTC
CDR3aa: CASSQSPGLPYEQYF
v_gene: TRBV4-1
d_gene: TRBD2
j_gene: TRBJ2-7
abundance: NA

CDR3nt: TGTGCCAGTAGTATGACGGGTTTCGGAAACACCATATATTTT
CDR3aa: CASSMTGFGNTIYF
v_gene: TRBV19
d_gene: NA
j_gene: TRBJ1-3
abundance: few

CDR3nt: TGTGCCAGCAGCCCCAATGTCGGGACAGGGTACAATGAGCAGTTCTTC
CDR3aa: CASSPNVGTGYNEQFF
v_gene: TRBV7-9
d_gene: TRBD1
j_gene: TRBJ2-1
abundance: NA

CDR3nt: TGTGCCAGCAGCCAGACGACAGGGGCGGCCTATGGCTACACCTTC
CDR3aa: CASSQTTGAAYGYTF
v_gene: TRBV3-1/TRBV3-2
d_gene: TRBD1
j_gene: TRBJ1-2
abundance: NA

CDR3nt: TGTGCCACCAGCAGAGTGAAGGGGGAGGGGACCTACGGGCAGTACTTC
CDR3aa: CATSRVKGEGTYGQYF
v_gene: TRBV15
d_gene: NA
j_gene: TRBJ2-7
abundance: NA

CDR3nt: TGCAGCGCAAGTAAGGGGGTGGATCAGCCCCAGCATTTT
CDR3aa: CSASKGVDQPQHF
v_gene: TRBV29-1
d_gene: NA
j_gene: TRBJ1-5
abundance: few

CDR3nt: TGTGCCAGCAGTCGACAATACCAAGAGACCCAGTACTTC
CDR3aa: CASSRQYQETQYF
v_gene: TRBV11-1
d_gene: NA
j_gene: TRBJ2-5
abundance: NA

CDR3nt: TGTGCCAGCAGCTTAGGGGGGTCGGGAGTAAAACCCTACGAGCAGTACTTC
CDR3aa: CASSLGGSGVKPYEQYF
v_gene: TRBV7-9
d_gene: NA
j_gene: TRBJ2-7
abundance: NA

CDR3nt: TGCGCCAGCAGTGGAGCGGGGAGGGGCACCGGGGAGCTGTTTTTT
CDR3aa: CASSGAGRGTGELFF
v_gene: TRBV10-1
d_gene: TRBD2
j_gene: TRBJ2-2
abundance: NA

CDR3nt: TGTGCCAGCTCACCGGGCGGGATCTCTGGAAACACCATATATTTT
CDR3aa: CASSPGGISGNTIYF
v_gene: TRBV18
d_gene: NA
j_gene: TRBJ1-3
abundance: once

CDR3nt: TGTGCCAGCAGCCCCCTTGGGCAGACTACCATCTCTGGAAACACCATATATTTT
CDR3aa: CASSPLGQTTISGNTIYF
v_gene: TRBV9
d_gene: NA
j_gene: TRBJ1-3
abundance: NA

CDR3nt: TGCGCCAGCAGCCACCTTCGAGGTAGCGGGGGGCAGGGGTATCAAGAGACCCAGTACTTC
CDR3aa: CASSHLRGSGGQGYQETQYF
v_gene: TRBV4-3
d_gene: TRBD2
j_gene: TRBJ2-5
abundance: once

CDR3nt: TGTGCCAGCAGCTTAGTGGGTTCGGAGGCGTATGGCTACACCTTC
CDR3aa: CASSLVGSEAYGYTF
v_gene: TRBV7-2
d_gene: NA
j_gene: TRBJ1-2
abundance: once

CDR3nt: TGTGCCAGCAGCAATCCTGACAGATCTAACTATGGCTACACCTTC
CDR3aa: CASSNPDRSNYGYTF
v_gene: TRBV7-2
d_gene: NA
j_gene: TRBJ1-2
abundance: NA

CDR3nt: TGTGCCAGCAGTGAGTCGTTTCTGGTGGGTTTAGCAGGGACCTACGAGCAGTACTTC
CDR3aa: CASSESFLVGLAGTYEQYF
v_gene: TRBV2
d_gene: NA
j_gene: TRBJ2-7
abundance: NA

CDR3nt: TGTGCCAGCAGTTCCCCGGTAGCGGGCCGCTACGAGCAGTACTTC
CDR3aa: CASSSPVAGRYEQYF
v_gene: TRBV28
d_gene: TRBD2
j_gene: TRBJ2-7
abundance: once

CDR3nt: TGTGCCAGCAGTTACTCAGGGAGTGCTTATGAAAAACTGTTTTTT
CDR3aa: CASSYSGSAYEKLFF
v_gene: TRBV6-5
d_gene: NA
j_gene: TRBJ1-4
abundance: NA

CDR3nt: TGTGCCAGCAGTTACATCGAGGGCCGGGAGCAGTACTTC
CDR3aa: CASSYIEGREQYF
v_gene: TRBV6-5
d_gene: NA
j_gene: TRBJ2-7
abundance: NA

CDR3nt: TGTGCCAGCTCACTGACAATGTCAGGGGGAAGTCAGCCCCAGCATTTT
CDR3aa: CASSLTMSGGSQPQHF
v_gene: TRBV18
d_gene: TRBD1
j_gene: TRBJ1-5
abundance: NA

CDR3nt: TGTGCCAGCAGCCAAGAACTAGCGGCTCCCTACGAGCAGTACTTC
CDR3aa: CASSQELAAPYEQYF
v_gene: TRBV4-2
d_gene: TRBD2
j_gene: TRBJ2-7
abundance: NA

CDR3nt: TGTGCCAGCAGTACTACGCCGGAGATGTCTGAAGCTTTCTTT
CDR3aa: CASSTTPEMSEAFF
v_gene: TRBV6-5
d_gene: NA
j_gene: TRBJ1-1
abundance: NA

CDR3nt: TGTGCCAGCAGCTCCGACAGTTACGAGCAGTACTTC
CDR3aa: CASSSDSYEQYF
v_gene: TRBV5-4
d_gene: NA
j_gene: TRBJ2-7
abundance: once

CDR3nt: TGTGCCAGTAGTAAACTCAATGAGCAGTTCTTC
CDR3aa: CASSKLNEQFF
v_gene: TRBV19
d_gene: NA
j_gene: TRBJ2-1
abundance: NA

CDR3nt: TGTGCCAGCAGTTACAGAGACATGAACACTGAAGCTTTCTTT
CDR3aa: CASSYRDMNTEAFF
v_gene: TRBV6-5
d_gene: NA
j_gene: TRBJ1-1
abundance: few

CDR3nt: TGTGCCAGCAGCTTAGATCTTTCGGCGGTCGGGGAGACCCAGTACTTC
CDR3aa: CASSLDLSAVGETQYF
v_gene: TRBV11-2
d_gene: NA
j_gene: TRBJ2-5
abundance: NA

CDR3nt: TGTGCCAGCAGTCAAGGGGACTACCCCAATCAGCCCCAGCATTTT
CDR3aa: CASSQGDYPNQPQHF
v_gene: TRBV2
d_gene: NA
j_gene: TRBJ1-5
abundance: NA

CDR3nt: TGTGCCACCAGTGACAGGGAAACTGGGGCCAACGTCCTGACTTTC
CDR3aa: CATSDRETGANVLTF
v_gene: TRBV24-1
d_gene: NA
j_gene: TRBJ2-6
abundance: NA

CDR3nt: TGCGCCAGCAGCCTATTGCGTGGGACAGGGGGCTCGACAGATACGCAGTATTTT
CDR3aa: CASSLLRGTGGSTDTQYF
v_gene: TRBV5-1
d_gene: TRBD1
j_gene: TRBJ2-3
abundance: NA

CDR3nt: TGTGCCAGCAGCCAAGGGCGAGGGGACTTTCGATTCTTT
CDR3aa: CASSQGRGDFRFF
v_gene: TRBV3-1/TRBV3-2
d_gene: NA
j_gene: TRBJ1-1
abundance: NA

CDR3nt: TGCGCCAGCAGCTTGGAAGTGACGGGAAAGAACACTGAAGCTTTCTTT
CDR3aa: CASSLEVTGKNTEAFF
v_gene: TRBV5-1
d_gene: NA
j_gene: TRBJ1-1
abundance: NA

CDR3nt: TGTGCCAGCAGCCAAGGGACTAGCGGTTACAATGAGCAGTTCTTC
CDR3aa: CASSQGTSGYNEQFF
v_gene: TRBV4-2
d_gene: TRBD2
j_gene: TRBJ2-1
abundance: NA

CDR3nt: TGCAGCGTGATTACAGGGGTGAACACTGAAGCTTTCTTT
CDR3aa: CSVITGVNTEAFF
v_gene: TRBV29-1
d_gene: TRBD1
j_gene: TRBJ1-1
abundance: NA

CDR3nt: TGTGCCAGCAGGAGGACAGGCTCCGAGCAGTACTTC
CDR3aa: CASRRTGSEQYF
v_gene: TRBV27
d_gene: TRBD1
j_gene: TRBJ2-7
abundance: NA

CDR3nt: TGTGCCAGCAGTTTAAGACCCGACAGGGCTTACGGAAACACCATATATTTT
CDR3aa: CASSLRPDRAYGNTIYF
v_gene: TRBV27
d_gene: TRBD1
j_gene: TRBJ1-3
abundance: NA

CDR3nt: TGTGCCAGCAGCCGGCCGGGACAGGGGAATGAAAAACTGTTTTTT
CDR3aa: CASSRPGQGNEKLFF
v_gene: TRBV5-8
d_gene: TRBD1
j_gene: TRBJ1-4
abundance: NA

CDR3nt: TGTGCCAGCAGCTTAGCAGGGGTCCACGAGCAGTACTTC
CDR3aa: CASSLAGVHEQYF
v_gene: TRBV7-2
d_gene: NA
j_gene: TRBJ2-7
abundance: NA

CDR3nt: TGTGCCAGCAGGGCGCTAGCGGGATCCTACAATGAGCAGTTCTTC
CDR3aa: CASRALAGSYNEQFF
v_gene: TRBV2
d_gene: TRBD2
j_gene: TRBJ2-1
abundance: once

CDR3nt: TGCGCCAGCAGTGACGGGGGTAAAGCTTTCTTT
CDR3aa: CASSDGGKAFF
v_gene: TRBV10-2
d_gene: NA
j_gene: TRBJ1-1
abundance: NA

CDR3nt: TGTGCCAGCGGGGGGAGCTATGGCTACACCTTC
CDR3aa: CASGGSYGYTF
v_gene: TRBV9
d_gene: NA
j_gene: TRBJ1-2
abundance: NA

CDR3nt: TGTGCCTGGAGCCACAGGGGAACTGAAGCTTTCTTT
CDR3aa: CAWSHRGTEAFF
v_gene: TRBV30
d_gene: TRBD1
j_gene: TRBJ1-1
abundance: NA

CDR3nt: TGTGCCAGCAGCCGGCCACGGGAGTCCTGCTACGAGCAGTACTTC
CDR3aa: CASSRPRESCYEQYF
v_gene: TRBV14
d_gene: NA
j_gene: TRBJ2-7
abundance: NA

CDR3nt: TGCGCCAGCAGCTCGGACAGACTGAACTCTGGGGCCAACGTCCTGACTTTC
CDR3aa: CASSSDRLNSGANVLTF
v_gene: TRBV5-1
d_gene: NA
j_gene: TRBJ2-6
abundance: NA

CDR3nt: TGTGCCAGCAGCTTCGACAGGGGGCGCCCTGGGGCCGGGGAGCTGTTTTTT
CDR3aa: CASSFDRGRPGAGELFF
v_gene: TRBV11-2
d_gene: TRBD1
j_gene: TRBJ2-2
abundance: NA

CDR3nt: TGCAGCGTTGCCCGGGTACAAGAGACCCAGTACTTC
CDR3aa: CSVARVQETQYF
v_gene: TRBV29-1
d_gene: NA
j_gene: TRBJ2-5
abundance: once

CDR3nt: TGTGCCAGCAGCGAACAGGGGGCTCGGACCGGGGAGCTGTTTTTT
CDR3aa: CASSEQGARTGELFF
v_gene: TRBV13
d_gene: TRBD1
j_gene: TRBJ2-2
abundance: NA

CDR3nt: TGTGCCAGTAAGGGAGGTTCCCAGGATAATTCACCCCTCCACTTT
CDR3aa: CASKGGSQDNSPLHF
v_gene: TRBV19
d_gene: NA
j_gene: TRBJ1-6
abundance: NA

CDR3nt: NA
CDR3aa: CASSFARGAGVEFF
v_gene: TRBV28
d_gene: NA
j_gene: TRBJ2-1
abundance: NA

CDR3nt: TGTGCCAGCAGCGTAGGTCGGCGAGGGCGCGGGGAGACCCAGTACTTC
CDR3aa: CASSVGRRGRGETQYF
v_gene: TRBV9
d_gene: NA
j_gene: TRBJ2-5
abundance: NA

CDR3nt: TGTGCCAGCAGCTTTACCGGACTCACCGGGGAGCTGTTTTTT
CDR3aa: CASSFTGLTGELFF
v_gene: TRBV5-5
d_gene: NA
j_gene: TRBJ2-2
abundance: few

CDR3nt: TGTGCCAGCAGATCTGACTCCCCGGGTGAGCAGTTCTTC
CDR3aa: CASRSDSPGEQFF
v_gene: TRBV2
d_gene: NA
j_gene: TRBJ2-1
abundance: NA

CDR3nt: TGTGCCAGCAGTTACGCGAAGGGGTTTGGCTACACCTTC
CDR3aa: CASSYAKGFGYTF
v_gene: TRBV6-5
d_gene: NA
j_gene: TRBJ1-2
abundance: NA